These 18 T cell receptor beta chains share one sample of origin, sequenced in a study of blood T cell repertoires in COVID-19. Sequenced by immunoSEQ multiplex PCR; TCRdb stores in-frame clones only, minus some. This sample has roughly 86,000 clones, with roughly 84% found just once. The specimen sequenced was peripheral blood. These receptors were taken from a man aged 55 to 69 with acute or convalescent COVID-19.

This chain joins TRBV28 and TRBJ1-2; 8 bases match TRBD1. CDR1 MDHEN and CDR2 SYDVKM come from the germline V gene. There are 16 residues in the CDR3. The junction had 18 bases not matched to a gene; V was cut back by 8 bases and J by 7 bases. The CDR3 region has the DNA TGTGCCAGCTCACCAGGGGGCTCTAACTCTCTTAGTGGCTACACCTTC. Protein: CASSPGGSNSLSGYTF.

As concerns this clone: The same CDR3 arises from other DNA sequences in this sample as well. The chain is built from TRBV6-1 and TRBJ1-5; 12 bases match TRBD1. This CDR3 spans 16 amino acids. Looked up from germline, CDR1 is MNHNS and CDR2 is SASEGT. V lost 3 bases to trimming and J lost 7 bases; unmatched junction nucleotides: 7. The CDR3: CASSEPGQGARQPQHF. The CDR3 DNA reads TGTGCCAGCAGTGAGCCGGGACAGGGGGCTCGGCAGCCCCAGCATTTT.

This clone was observed a single time. V is TRBV3-1 (or the pseudogene TRBV3-2) and J is TRBJ2-2; TRBD1 aligns across 9 bases. The germline V gene has CDR1 LGHDT and CDR2 YNNKEL (reference sequence). The CDR3 length is 15 residues. The junction had 9 bases not matched to a gene; V was cut back by 6 bases and J by 7 bases. In nucleotides, the CDR3 is TGTGCCAGCAGACCCGGGACAGGGAACGTCGGGGAGCTGTTTTTT. Amino acid sequence: CASRPGTGNVGELFF.

This clone was counted between two and nine times. The chain employs TRBV18 and TRBJ1-1, with D maybe TRBD1 (5 bases). The germline V gene has CDR1 KGHSH and CDR2 LQKENI. This CDR3 has 16 residues. With 6 bases removed from V and 1 base from J, the gap between germline ends came to 18 bases. The DNA for the CDR3 is TGTGCCAGCTCCTGGAAGCCTGCGACAGCGAACACTGAAGCTTTCTTT. It yields the protein CASSWKPATANTEAFF.

Turning to this clone: Different DNA sequences within this sample yield the same CDR3. V and J are TRBV6-5 and TRBJ1-2; D gene uncertain. Germline V CDR1 and CDR2: MNHEY, SVGAGI. V shed 2 bases and J shed 5 bases, with 6 bases lying between them. The CDR3 has 12 residues. CDR3 sequence: CASSYAGYGYTF. CDR3 coding DNA: TGTGCCAGCAGTTACGCGGGTTATGGCTACACCTTC.

This chain connects TRBV9 to TRBJ1-2; a possible D gene is TRBD1 (6 bases). CDR1 is SGDLS, CDR2 YYNGEE, per germline. V was cut by 6 bases and J by 2 bases, with 8 bases left in between. CDR3 length: 12 residues. CDR3 sequence (DNA): TGTGCCAGCACAGGGGACAACTATGGCTACACCTTC. It yields the protein CASTGDNYGYTF.

The rearrangement joins TRBV9 to TRBJ2-7; TRBD1 matches at 9 bases. J was trimmed by 4 bases and V by 4 bases; bases with no gene match: 6. This CDR3 contains 14 residues. The germline V gene encodes CDR1 SGDLS and CDR2 YYNGEE. The CDR3 region has the DNA TGTGCCAGCAGCCCCGGGACAGGGAATTACGAGCAGTACTTC. Its translation: CASSPGTGNYEQYF.

The chain combines TRBV5-6 with TRBJ1-1; no definite D call. Germline V gene lookup returns CDR1 SGHDT and CDR2 YYEEEE. This CDR3 has 12 residues. The V gene lost 2 bases and the J gene lost 7 bases, with 9 bases spanning the gap. CDR3 bases: TGTGCCAGCAGCTTTAGGCAGGTTGAAGCTTTCTTT. Residues: CASSFRQVEAFF.

The chain joins TRBV7-2 to TRBJ1-4, with 10 positions matching TRBD1. The CDR3 has 14 residues. The germline gives CDR1 SGHTA, CDR2 FQGNSA. Germline trimming cut 5 bases from V and 6 bases from J; bases unmatched to any gene: 3. CDR3 DNA sequence: TGTGCCAGCAGCCGGGGACAGGGGTATGAAAAACTGTTTTTT. The encoded protein is CASSRGQGYEKLFF.

The chain has TRBV12-5 and TRBJ2-3; TRBD1 agrees at 7 bases. Germline-derived CDR1 and CDR2 are LGHNT and FRNRAP. The CDR3 has 15 residues. V shed 0 bases and J 1 base; nucleotides not matched to a gene: 1. CDR3 coding DNA: TGTGCTAGTGGTTTGGTAACAGGGGGCACAGATACGCAGTATTTT. It translates to CASGLVTGGTDTQYF. Full variable domain (outside the CDR3, taken from reference TRBV12-5 and TRBJ2-3): DARVTQTPRHKVTEMGQEVTMRCQPILGHNTVFWYRQTMMQGLELLAYFRNRAPLDDSGMPKDRFSAEMPDATLATLKIQPSEPRDSAVYFCASGLVTGGTDTQYFGPGTRLTVL.

This clone appeared a single time. The rearrangement uses TRBV3-1 (or the pseudogene TRBV3-2) and TRBJ1-6; D ambiguous. The CDR3 spans 16 residues. Germline CDR1 and CDR2: LGHDT and YNNKEL (reference sequence). V lost 3 bases, J lost 0 bases, and 9 bases lay in between. The CDR3 is CASSHSQYSYNSPLHF. CDR3 nucleotide sequence: TGTGCCAGCAGCCACTCACAGTACTCCTATAATTCACCCCTCCACTTT.

V and J are TRBV24-1 and TRBJ2-2, with 8 positions matching TRBD1. Germline V gene lookup returns CDR1 KGHDR and CDR2 SFDVKD. V lost 2 bases and J lost 6; bases outside the gene matches: 7. CDR3 length: 16 amino acids. The CDR3 is CATSDSAGGESGELFF. DNA of the CDR3: TGTGCCACCAGTGATTCGGCAGGGGGCGAATCCGGGGAGCTGTTTTTT.

The chain combines TRBV5-6 with TRBJ1-2; 8 bases are shared with TRBD1. The CDR3 has 16 amino acids. The junction had 8 bases not matched to a gene; V was cut back by 1 base and J by 3 bases. Germline V gives CDR1 SGHDT, CDR2 YYEEEE. Here the CDR3 DNA reads TGTGCCAGCAGCTTGAGGGAGCAGGGGGCTCACTATGGCTACACCTTC. Amino acids: CASSLREQGAHYGYTF.

J is TRBJ2-3 and V is TRBV6-2 or TRBV6-3; 7 bases are shared with TRBD1. V dropped 6 bases and J dropped 1; count of bases not matched to a gene: 10. Germline V lookup: CDR1 MNHEY, CDR2 SVGEGT. CDR3 size: 16 residues. DNA of the CDR3: TGTGCCAGCAGCCGGGACAGCGCTCCGGGCACAGATACGCAGTATTTT. Protein sequence: CASSRDSAPGTDTQYF.

J is TRBJ1-1 and V is TRBV23-1, with 7 bases identical to TRBD1. TRBV23-1 is an open reading frame, and its role is uncertain. This CDR3 contains 19 residues. V gave up 3 bases and J gave up 0 bases; unmatched junction bases: 16. The CDR3 region is CASSHGTATFLLMNTEAFF. The DNA of the CDR3 is TGCGCCAGCAGTCACGGGACAGCCACTTTTTTATTAATGAACACTGAAGCTTTCTTT.

This clone was picked up one time. V and J are TRBV19 and TRBJ1-4, with D possibly being TRBD1 (5 bases). The CDR3 covers 18 residues. Germline V gene data show CDR1 as LNHDA and CDR2 as SQIVND (reference sequence). Between the trimmed V and J ends, which lost 0 bases and 4 bases, there was a span of 18 bases. The CDR3 DNA reads as TGTGCCAGTAGTATAGACCCCCCAGGGTTTGGTGGTAATGAAAAACTGTTTTTT. Translated, it gives CASSIDPPGFGGNEKLFF.

This clone has only one observation. The rearrangement uses TRBV5-1 and TRBJ1-2; maybe TRBD1 (6 bases). Per germline, CDR1 SGHRS and CDR2 YFSETQ. The CDR3 totals 14 residues. The V end was cut by 4 bases, the J end by 7 bases, with 17 bases between. The CDR3 bases are TGCGCCAGCAGCCCCCCCGGGACATTTGGTGGCTACACCTTC. It yields the protein CASSPPGTFGGYTF.

This clone came up a few times. The chain carries TRBV4-2 and TRBJ2-1, with 8 bases lining up with TRBD2. Germline values: CDR1 LGHNA, CDR2 YNFKEQ. CDR3 length: 18 amino acids. The V segment lost 1 base and the J segment 4 bases; nucleotides outside the gene matches: 12. CDR3 residues: CASSQVLGTREIYNEQFF. Here the CDR3 DNA reads TGTGCCAGCAGCCAAGTCCTAGGGACTAGGGAAATTTACAATGAGCAGTTCTTC.